The following is a T cell receptor beta chain sequence with its context. Its specificity is unknown. FACS enriched CD8+ TEMRA cells, while bulk CD8+ and CD4+ were negatively isolated. This sample is part of a study of CD8 T cells in Susac syndrome. General study results and limits: As the study acknowledged, the number of individuals in its TCR sequencing and HLA analysis was relatively small. Peak Susac CD8+ clonal expansion was seen in TEMRA cells and active patients.

V was pared by 3 bases and J by 3 bases, with 7 bases of the junction left unmatched. Germline V CDR1 and CDR2: DFQATT, SNEGSKA (reference sequence). The CDR3 runs 14 residues. When the RNA was reverse transcribed, random hexamers were used with an input of about 0.5 to 1 ug. Amplification of TCR beta CDR3 by immunoSEQ multiplex PCR spanned 54 Vbeta and 13 Jbeta. TCRdb passed the immunoSEQ multiplex PCR reads through MiXCR, listing each CDR3 protein once. The table records 75,000 to 80,000 distinct CDR3 sequences, approximately 94% of them present only once. The receptor was derived from a human donor with Susac syndrome. J is TRBJ2-7 and V is TRBV20-1; TRBD2 matches at 8 bases. The sequencing input was CD8+ T cells from PBMCs. The chain's CDR3 is CSASGGAGYYEQYF. CDR3 DNA: TGCAGTGCTAGCGGGGGGGCCGGATACTACGAGCAGTACTTC.